This T cell receptor beta chain was recovered during a study of T-cell reconstitution after alpha-beta-depleted transplantation in children. Unique molecular identifiers were incorporated into the prepared TCRbeta library. TCRdb reanalysed the PCR reads using MiXCR and keeps one entry per CDR3 protein. The repertoire holds about 540,000 distinct CDR3 sequences, with 18% as singletons. The CDR3 contains 16 residues. V lost 4 bases to trimming and J lost 2 bases; unmatched junction nucleotides: 6. Germline V gene sequence: CDR1 SGHDT, CDR2 YYEEEE. This clonotype has more than one count but fewer than ten.

This chain links TRBV5-6 with TRBJ2-7, with 13 bases matching TRBD2. This receptor was identified in a human donor who donated a stem cell graft to a child with acute lymphoblastic leukemia. The sequenced sample was PBMCs from the stem cell graft donor, obtained from the stem cell graft. In DNA form, the CDR3 reads TGTGCCAGCAGCGCGGGACTAGCGGGACACGCCTACGAGCAGTACTTC. It is translated as CASSAGLAGHAYEQYF.